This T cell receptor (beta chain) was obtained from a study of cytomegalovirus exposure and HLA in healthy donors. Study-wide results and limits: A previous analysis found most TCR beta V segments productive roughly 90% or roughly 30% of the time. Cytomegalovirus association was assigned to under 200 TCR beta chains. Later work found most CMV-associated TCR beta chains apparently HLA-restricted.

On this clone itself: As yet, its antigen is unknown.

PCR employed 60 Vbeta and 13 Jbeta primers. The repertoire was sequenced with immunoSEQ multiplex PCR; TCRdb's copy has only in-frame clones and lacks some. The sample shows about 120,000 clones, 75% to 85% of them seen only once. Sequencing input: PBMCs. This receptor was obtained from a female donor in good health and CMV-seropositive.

This CDR3 is CASSVGSTDTQYF. CDR3 coding DNA: TGTGCCAGCAGCGTCGGGAGCACAGATACGCAGTATTTT. V and J are TRBV9 and TRBJ2-3; the D is unclear. This CDR3 region has 13 residues. Germline V gene data show CDR1 as SGDLS and CDR2 as YYNGEE. V lost 2 bases to trimming and J lost 0 bases, with 4 bases between them.